What follows is one TCR beta chain and its context. These data originate in a study of blood T cell repertoires in COVID-19. Study-wide background: Acute and convalescent COVID-19 samples came from the United States, Italy and Spain. Sources were T cells, B-cell-depleted T cells, or PBMCs; the material itself was cDNA or gDNA.

Trimming took 3 bases from V and 4 from J, leaving 9 bases between them. The CDR3 has 13 residues. How the authors handled the data: Reference gene primers were amplified, and this amplification served to estimate nucleated cell counts. Generated by immunoSEQ multiplex PCR, the TCRdb table keeps only in-frame clones and is missing some. V and J calls and clone size are as listed in that table; D and trimming were resolved from the DNA. Among under 85,000 clones listed, about three quarters were seen once. This clonotype was obtained from a human donor in a cohort sampled during active COVID-19. This chain joins TRBV12-3 or TRBV12-4 and TRBJ1-2; D unresolved. The specimen was peripheral blood. For the CDR3, the DNA is TGTGCCAGCAGTTTGCCTCAGTCCTATGGCTACACCTTC. It yields the protein CASSLPQSYGYTF.